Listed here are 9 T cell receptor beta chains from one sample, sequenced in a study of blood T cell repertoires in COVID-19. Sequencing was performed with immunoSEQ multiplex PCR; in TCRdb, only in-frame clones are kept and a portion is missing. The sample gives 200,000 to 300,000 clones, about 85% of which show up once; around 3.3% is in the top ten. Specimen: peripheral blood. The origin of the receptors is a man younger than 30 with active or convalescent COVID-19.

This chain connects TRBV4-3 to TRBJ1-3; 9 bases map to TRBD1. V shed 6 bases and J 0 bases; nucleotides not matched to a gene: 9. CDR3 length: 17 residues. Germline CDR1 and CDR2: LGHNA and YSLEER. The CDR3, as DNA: TGCGCCAGCAGTCCATCTACAGGGGGCGTCTCTGGAAACACCATATATTTT. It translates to CASSPSTGGVSGNTIYF.

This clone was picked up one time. CDR3 DNA sequence: TGTGCCAGCAGCTTAATGGGCGGGGCGGGGGATACGCAGTATTTT. Encoded protein: CASSLMGGAGDTQYF. This chain links TRBV7-3 with TRBJ2-3, with a possible D match to TRBD2 (6 bases). V lost 1 base and J lost 6, with 14 bases in between. This CDR3 is 15 amino acids long. Germline assignment: CDR1 SGHTA and CDR2 FQGTGA.

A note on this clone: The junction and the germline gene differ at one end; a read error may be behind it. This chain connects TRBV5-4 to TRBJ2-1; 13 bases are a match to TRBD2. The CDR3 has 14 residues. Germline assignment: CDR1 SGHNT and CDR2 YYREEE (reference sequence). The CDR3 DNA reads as TGTGCCATCGGACTAGCGGGGGTTACTCAGGAACAGGTCTTC. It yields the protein CAIGLAGVTQEQVF.

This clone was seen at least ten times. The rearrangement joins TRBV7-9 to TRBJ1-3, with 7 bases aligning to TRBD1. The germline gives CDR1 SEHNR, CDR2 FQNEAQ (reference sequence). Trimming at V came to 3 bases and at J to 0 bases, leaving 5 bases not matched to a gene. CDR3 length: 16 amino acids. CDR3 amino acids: CASSLLGTASGNTIYF. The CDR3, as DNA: TGTGCCAGCAGCTTGCTAGGGACAGCCTCTGGAAACACCATATATTTT.

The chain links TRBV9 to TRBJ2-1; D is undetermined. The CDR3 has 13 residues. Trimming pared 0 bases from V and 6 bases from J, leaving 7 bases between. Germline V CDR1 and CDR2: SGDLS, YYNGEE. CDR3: CASSVGGFNEQFF. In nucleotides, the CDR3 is TGTGCCAGCAGCGTAGGTGGCTTCAATGAGCAGTTCTTC.

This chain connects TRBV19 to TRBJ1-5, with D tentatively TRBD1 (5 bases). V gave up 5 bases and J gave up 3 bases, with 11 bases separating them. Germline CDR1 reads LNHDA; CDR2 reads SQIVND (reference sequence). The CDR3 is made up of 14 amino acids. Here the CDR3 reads CASSQGLPNQPQHF. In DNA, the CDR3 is TGTGCCAGTAGTCAGGGACTGCCCAATCAGCCCCAGCATTTT.

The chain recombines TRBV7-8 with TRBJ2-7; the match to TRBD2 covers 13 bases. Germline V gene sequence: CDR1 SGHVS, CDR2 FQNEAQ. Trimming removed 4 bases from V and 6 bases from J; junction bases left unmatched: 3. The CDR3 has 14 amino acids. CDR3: CASSSGLAGPEQYF. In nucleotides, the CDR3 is TGTGCCAGCAGCTCGGGACTAGCGGGACCCGAGCAGTACTTC.

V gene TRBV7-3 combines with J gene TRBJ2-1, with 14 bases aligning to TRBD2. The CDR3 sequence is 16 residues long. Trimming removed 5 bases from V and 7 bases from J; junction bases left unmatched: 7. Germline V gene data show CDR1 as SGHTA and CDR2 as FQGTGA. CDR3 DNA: TGTGCCAGCAGCACGGGACTAGCGGGAGTAAGAAATGAGCAGTTCTTC. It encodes CASSTGLAGVRNEQFF. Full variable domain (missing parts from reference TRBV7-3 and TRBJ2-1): GAGVSQTPSNKVTEKGKYVELRCDPISGHTALYWYRQSLGQGPEFLIYFQGTGAADDSGLPNDRFFAVRPEGSVSTLKIQRTERGDSAVYLCASSTGLAGVRNEQFFGPGTRLTVL.

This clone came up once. The CDR3 reads CASRGTALSNQPQHF. The CDR3, as DNA: TGTGCCAGCAGGGGGACAGCACTTAGCAATCAGCCCCAGCATTTT. This rearrangement joins TRBV27 to TRBJ1-5, with 7 positions matching TRBD1. This CDR3 region has 15 residues. The germline V gene encodes CDR1 MNHEY and CDR2 SMNVEV (reference sequence). The V segment lost 6 bases and the J segment 0 bases; nucleotides outside the gene matches: 5.